This passage covers 32 T cell receptor beta chains from one sample sequenced in a study of shared clonotypes between healthy human individuals. Assay: immunoSEQ multiplex PCR; the TCRdb copy retains only in-frame clones and omits some. The table lists 2 million to 3 million clones, roughly nine tenths of them singletons, with around 0.15% in the top ten. The sequencing sample was made of naive CD4+ T cells sorted from blood. The subset: CD45RA+ positively selected. The receptors come from a young man in good health.

A remark on this clone: This specimen includes other DNA sequences encoding the same CDR3. This chain's CDR3 is CASSPGLAGSYEQYF. DNA for the CDR3: TGTGCCAGCAGTCCGGGACTAGCGGGGAGCTACGAGCAGTACTTC. V gene TRBV28 combines with J gene TRBJ2-7, with 13 bases aligning to TRBD2. The CDR3 sequence is 15 residues long. Germline trimming cut 5 bases from V and 3 bases from J; bases unmatched to any gene: 4. CDR1 and CDR2 (germline): MDHEN, SYDVKM. The full variable domain, in which reference TRBV28 and TRBJ2-7 provide the parts outside the CDR3, is DVKVTQSSRYLVKRTGEKVFLECVQDMDHENMFWYRQDPGLGLRLIYFSYDVKMKEKGDIPEGYSVSREKKERFSLILESASTNQTSMYLCASSPGLAGSYEQYFGPGTRLTVT.

The chain links TRBV6-5 to TRBJ2-3, with 7 nucleotides matching TRBD2. Germline V CDR1 and CDR2: MNHEY, SVGAGI. The V gene end was trimmed by 5 bases and the J gene end by 5 bases; junction bases not matched to a gene: 7. This CDR3 is 14 amino acids long. The chain's CDR3 is CASSRGRARDTQYF. Written as DNA, the CDR3 is TGTGCCAGCAGTAGAGGGAGGGCCAGAGATACGCAGTATTTT.

This clone came up once. The chain is built from TRBV6-1 and TRBJ2-7, with D tentatively TRBD1 or TRBD2 (5 bases each). The CDR3 length is 11 residues. Germline lookup yields CDR1 MNHNS and CDR2 SASEGT. V was clipped by 3 bases and J by 7 bases, with 7 bases between them. Written as DNA, the CDR3 is TGTGCCAGCAGTGACGAGGGGGAGCAGTACTTC. Its protein product is CASSDEGEQYF.

V usage is TRBV7-2 and J usage is TRBJ2-5; 12 bases are a match to TRBD2. The CDR3 totals 15 residues. V was pared by 6 bases and J by 5 bases, with 7 bases of the junction left unmatched. The germline gives CDR1 SGHTA, CDR2 FQGNSA. This CDR3 reads CASSRLAGVPETQYF. In DNA form, the CDR3 reads TGTGCCAGCAGTCGACTAGCGGGAGTTCCGGAGACCCAGTACTTC.

The chain has TRBV15 and TRBJ1-2; D is perhaps TRBD1 (6 bases). Per the germline V gene, CDR1 is LNHNV and CDR2 is YYDKDF (reference sequence). Trimming cost V 5 bases and J 3 bases, with 16 bases left between them. There are 15 residues in the CDR3. This chain's CDR3 is CATSAGGFGYYGYTF. In DNA form, the CDR3 reads TGTGCCACCAGCGCGGGGGGCTTCGGGTACTATGGCTACACCTTC.

This clone was seen a handful of times. Other nucleotide sequences in the sample specify the same CDR3. The chain couples TRBV7-3 to TRBJ2-1, with D perhaps TRBD1 (5 bases). V lost 2 bases and J 3 bases, leaving 5 bases between the germline ends. The CDR3 is 13 amino acids. Germline V lookup: CDR1 SGHTA, CDR2 FQGTGA. Here the CDR3 DNA reads TGTGCCAGCAGCTTACAGGGCTACAATGAGCAGTTCTTC. Translated: CASSLQGYNEQFF.

The rearrangement uses TRBV30 and TRBJ1-3, with unresolved D. Germline assignment: CDR1 GTSNPN and CDR2 SVGIG (reference sequence). The CDR3 consists of 14 residues. Trimming pared 0 bases from V and 3 bases from J, leaving 9 bases between. The CDR3: CAWSVGPLGNTIYF. The DNA of the CDR3 is TGTGCCTGGAGTGTTGGGCCCCTTGGAAACACCATATATTTT.

Concerning this clone itself: The junction shows a germline mismatch at one end, possibly a read error. The chain uses TRBV7-2 and TRBJ2-7, with 9 bases that match TRBD2. The CDR3 loop spans 13 amino acids. CDR1 is SGHTA, CDR2 FQGNSA, per germline. The CDR3 DNA reads as TGTGCCAGCAGCTTAAAGGCTAGCGGGGTGACGGACTTC. Its protein is CASSLKASGVTDF.

The J gene is TRBJ2-2, the V gene TRBV11-2, with 9 bases aligning to TRBD1. Trimming took 1 base from V and 6 from J; bases not matched to a gene: 12. This CDR3 is built from 18 residues. Germline lookup yields CDR1 SGHAT and CDR2 FQNNGV. The CDR3 DNA sequence: TGTGCCAGCAGCTTAGTGGCTTCGTGGGGACAGGGATCCGGGGAGCTGTTTTTT. Translation gives CASSLVASWGQGSGELFF.

Of note for this clone: This sample also contains other DNA sequences that code for the same CDR3. The gene calls are TRBV11-2 and TRBJ2-7, with 9 bases fitting TRBD2. CDR1 is SGHAT, CDR2 FQNNGV, per germline. V was pared by 1 base and J by 0 bases, with 1 base of the junction left unmatched. The CDR3 is made up of 15 amino acids. In nucleotides, the CDR3 is TGTGCCAGCAGCTTAGGTAGCGGGGGCTCCTACGAGCAGTACTTC. Translation: CASSLGSGGSYEQYF.

The V call is TRBV11-3, the J call TRBJ1-1, with 11 bases fitting TRBD1. V lost 5 bases to trimming and J lost 3 bases; unmatched junction nucleotides: 8. The germline V gene has CDR1 SGHNT and CDR2 YENEEA. This CDR3 contains 16 residues. CDR3 coding DNA: TGTGCCAGCAGCCAAAGGACAGGGGGCGGCTACACTGAAGCTTTCTTT. Translated: CASSQRTGGGYTEAFF.

The genes are TRBV25-1 and TRBJ1-2; no clear D. The CDR3 has 14 amino acids. In germline, CDR1 is MGHDK, CDR2 SYGVNS. Trimming pared 2 bases from V and 8 bases from J, leaving 15 bases between. CDR3 DNA: TGTGCCAGCAGTGAAAGTTTGCCACTCGAAGGCTACACCTTC. It encodes CASSESLPLEGYTF.

This chain links TRBV2 with TRBJ2-7; D may match TRBD1 or TRBD2 (5 bases each). Trimming removed 8 bases from V and 0 bases from J, with 11 bases in between. The CDR3 consists of 13 residues. Germline V gene lookup returns CDR1 SNHLY and CDR2 FYNNEI. The CDR3 protein is CASARGTSYEQYF. In DNA form, the CDR3 reads TGTGCCAGCGCACGTGGGACCTCCTACGAGCAGTACTTC.

There are a few counts of this clone. The V call is TRBV6-1, the J call TRBJ1-6; TRBD1 is a possible D gene (5 bases). The CDR3 is 14 residues long. The germline V and J ends were trimmed by 8 bases and 4 bases, with 12 bases remaining between them. Per germline, CDR1 MNHNS and CDR2 SASEGT. CDR3 coding DNA: TGTGCCAGCGGCCCCCAGGGTTATAATTCACCCCTCCACTTT. Translation gives CASGPQGYNSPLHF.

V and J are TRBV28 and TRBJ1-4; 7 nucleotides align to TRBD1. The CDR3 consists of 14 residues. Germline assignment: CDR1 MDHEN and CDR2 SYDVKM. Trimming at V came to 3 bases and at J to 4 bases, leaving 2 bases not matched to a gene. CDR3: CASSFTGDNEKLFF. The CDR3 nucleotides read TGTGCCAGCAGTTTCACAGGGGATAATGAAAAACTGTTTTTT.

CDR3 residues: CASSANRISGNTIYF. For the CDR3, the DNA is TGTGCCAGCAGTGCAAACAGGATCTCTGGAAACACCATATATTTT. The chain recombines TRBV6-1 with TRBJ1-3, with D possibly being TRBD1 (5 bases). The germline gives CDR1 MNHNS, CDR2 SASEGT. The CDR3 loop spans 15 amino acids. V was cut by 4 bases and J by 0 bases, with 10 bases left in between.

The chain links TRBV7-9 to TRBJ2-7; 7 nucleotides agree with TRBD2. Germline CDR1 reads SEHNR; CDR2 reads FQNEAQ (reference sequence). J was trimmed by 0 bases and V by 2 bases; bases with no gene match: 4. The CDR3 contains 15 residues. The CDR3 region is CASSLPSGSSYEQYF. The CDR3, as DNA: TGTGCCAGCAGCTTACCTAGCGGATCCTCCTACGAGCAGTACTTC. The whole variable domain, filled in from reference TRBV7-9 and TRBJ2-7, reads DTGVSQNPRHKITKRGQNVTFRCDPISEHNRLYWYRQTLGQGPEFLTYFQNEAQLEKSRLLSDRFSAERPKGSFSTLEIQRTEQGDSAMYLCASSLPSGSSYEQYFGPGTRLTVT.

On this clone itself: The same CDR3 is also encoded by other DNA sequences in this sample. The chain is built from TRBV18 and TRBJ2-1, with a weak D call TRBD1 (5 bases). Germline CDR1 KGHSH, CDR2 LQKENI. The CDR3 runs 15 residues. V shed 0 bases and J shed 0 bases, with 6 bases lying between them. DNA of the CDR3: TGTGCCAGCTCACCACCGCAGGGCTCCTACAATGAGCAGTTCTTC. Amino acid sequence: CASSPPQGSYNEQFF.

The V and J genes are TRBV18 and TRBJ1-5, with D perhaps TRBD1 (5 bases). Germline V gene lookup returns CDR1 KGHSH and CDR2 LQKENI. The CDR3 length is 13 residues. V was shortened by 1 base and J by 5 bases, with 6 bases between the two germline ends. For the CDR3, the DNA is TGTGCCAGCTCACCACAGGGGTATCAGCCCCAGCATTTT. This gives the protein CASSPQGYQPQHF.

The V and J genes are TRBV7-2 and TRBJ2-2; 9 positions agree with TRBD2. The CDR3 extends over 12 amino acids. V dropped 7 bases and J dropped 11; count of bases not matched to a gene: 5. Per the germline V gene, CDR1 is SGHTA and CDR2 is FQGNSA. Written as DNA, the CDR3 is TGTGCCAGCACCGGGGGACTAGCAGAGCTGTTTTTT. Protein product: CASTGGLAELFF.

For the CDR3, the DNA is TGCGCCAGCAGCTTGGACAGCTGGGGCACTGAAGCTTTCTTT. Its translation is CASSLDSWGTEAFF. This chain links TRBV5-1 with TRBJ1-1; no clear D. Germline V CDR1 and CDR2: SGHRS, YFSETQ. Between the trimmed V and J ends, which lost 0 bases and 4 bases, there was a span of 10 bases. The CDR3 sequence is 14 residues long.

As to this clone: Other DNA sequences in this sample translate to the same CDR3. This rearrangement joins TRBV10-3 to TRBJ2-5, with a weak D call TRBD1 (6 bases). V was pared by 5 bases and J by 2 bases, with 9 bases between. Per germline, CDR1 ENHRY and CDR2 SYGVKD. There are 13 residues in the CDR3. The CDR3 reads CAISPGTQETQYF. The CDR3 coding sequence is TGTGCCATCAGTCCGGGGACACAAGAGACCCAGTACTTC.

The V and J genes are TRBV6-6 and TRBJ2-3; 7 bases agree with TRBD1. The V gene's germline CDR1 is MNHNY and CDR2 SVGAGI (reference sequence). V lost 6 bases, J lost 5 bases, and 8 bases stayed unmatched. This CDR3 region has 14 residues. The DNA for the CDR3 is TGTGCCAGCAGCCGGGACAGTTCCCAAGATACGCAGTATTTT. It codes for CASSRDSSQDTQYF.

V usage is TRBV7-9 and J usage is TRBJ2-5; D unclear. Germline CDR1 reads SEHNR; CDR2 reads FQNEAQ (reference sequence). CDR3 size: 15 residues. Trimming pared 1 base from V and 3 bases from J, leaving 12 bases between. The CDR3: CASSLVRQVEETQYF. CDR3 DNA sequence: TGTGCCAGCAGCTTAGTCAGGCAGGTGGAAGAGACCCAGTACTTC. The whole variable domain, remainder taken from reference TRBV7-9 and TRBJ2-5, is DTGVSQNPRHKITKRGQNVTFRCDPISEHNRLYWYRQTLGQGPEFLTYFQNEAQLEKSRLLSDRFSAERPKGSFSTLEIQRTEQGDSAMYLCASSLVRQVEETQYFGPGTRLLVL.

In regard to this clone: The sample contains more than one DNA sequence encoding this CDR3. This chain connects TRBV18 to TRBJ1-1, with 8 bases matching TRBD1. There are 14 residues in the CDR3. With V trimmed by 4 bases and J by 3 bases, 4 bases remained unmatched. Germline V gene lookup returns CDR1 KGHSH and CDR2 LQKENI. For the CDR3, the DNA is TGTGCCAGCTCACTTACAGGGGGAGACACTGAAGCTTTCTTT. Encoded protein: CASSLTGGDTEAFF.

This rearrangement joins TRBV6-1 to TRBJ1-2; a possible D gene is TRBD1 (6 bases). The germline V and J ends were trimmed by 7 bases and 4 bases, with 16 bases remaining between them. This CDR3 has 14 residues. Germline CDR1 MNHNS, CDR2 SASEGT. The CDR3 loop reads CASTPGQGLYGYTF. In nucleotides, the CDR3 is TGTGCCAGCACCCCGGGACAAGGGCTCTATGGCTACACCTTC.

The sample holds a few counts of this clone. This sample includes further DNA sequences coding for the same CDR3. The chain links TRBV2 to TRBJ1-2; TRBD1 is a possible D gene (5 bases). The germline gives CDR1 SNHLY, CDR2 FYNNEI. The CDR3 covers 14 residues. Trimming removed 4 bases at V and 2 bases at J, with 11 bases between. The CDR3 coding sequence is TGTGCCAGCAGTGCCGGCAGGGCAAACTATGGCTACACCTTC. This gives the protein CASSAGRANYGYTF.

This rearrangement joins TRBV18 to TRBJ2-3, with D unclear. CDR3 length: 15 residues. Per germline, CDR1 KGHSH and CDR2 LQKENI. The V end was cut by 0 bases, the J end by 1 base, with 8 bases between. The CDR3 sequence: CASSPPAAGTDTQYF. The DNA for the CDR3 is TGTGCCAGCTCACCACCCGCGGCGGGCACAGATACGCAGTATTTT.

This sequence joins TRBV5-1 and TRBJ2-7, with 8 bases aligning to TRBD1. The CDR3 has 15 residues. V lost 1 base and J lost 3; bases outside the gene matches: 6. Per germline, CDR1 SGHRS and CDR2 YFSETQ. For the CDR3, the DNA is TGCGCCAGCAGCTTGATGTTGGGGACAGGCTACGAGCAGTACTTC. It encodes CASSLMLGTGYEQYF.

The DNA of the CDR3 is TGTGCCAGTACCGTTTCGGGGTCTAGTAACTATGGCTACACCTTC. Amino acid sequence: CASTVSGSSNYGYTF. This chain joins TRBV19 and TRBJ1-2; the D is unclear. Germline CDR1 LNHDA, CDR2 SQIVND (reference sequence). V lost 7 bases and J lost 1, with 16 bases in between. The CDR3 runs 15 residues.

This clone was observed once. The V and J genes are TRBV27 and TRBJ1-4; D uncertain. Per the germline V gene, CDR1 is MNHEY and CDR2 is SMNVEV (reference sequence). This CDR3 has 15 amino acids. The V gene lost 6 bases and the J gene lost 7 bases, with 18 bases spanning the gap. The CDR3 coding sequence is TGTGCCAGCAGGAGAGGTTGGGTCGGAGGTGAAAAACTGTTTTTT. Amino acids: CASRRGWVGGEKLFF. Drawing the rest from reference TRBV27 and TRBJ1-4, the complete variable domain is EAQVTQNPRYLITVTGKKLTVTCSQNMNHEYMSWYRQDPGLGLRQIYYSMNVEVTDKGDVPEGYKVSRKEKRNFPLILESPSPNQTSLYFCASRRGWVGGEKLFFGSGTQLSVL.

The chain has TRBV28 and TRBJ1-6, with a tentative D call TRBD1 (6 bases). Germline loops: CDR1 MDHEN, CDR2 SYDVKM. V was clipped by 4 bases and J by 10 bases, with 17 bases between them. CDR3 length: 15 residues. CDR3 in DNA: TGTGCCAGCAGTTCCATTATCGGGGGGGCATCACCCCTCCACTTT. Translated: CASSSIIGGASPLHF.